This T cell receptor beta chain is from a study of blood T cell repertoires in COVID-19. Overall study context: Some COVID-19 samples were acute and others convalescent; all came from the United States, Italy and Spain.

Per germline, CDR1 SGHNT and CDR2 YYREEE (reference sequence). V was clipped by 0 bases and J by 5 bases; unmatched bases: 10. This CDR3 spans 16 amino acids. Original handling: How many nucleated cells were present was estimated from reference gene primer amplification. The data were produced by immunoSEQ multiplex PCR, yet TCRdb's version contains in-frame clones alone and is incomplete. V, J and clone size derive from that table, while D and trimming were established from the DNA sequence. The data hold over 200,000 clones, with approximately 80% observed a single time. This chain joins TRBV5-4 and TRBJ2-7; 8 bases map to TRBD2. The clonotype originates from a man aged 35 to 55 who had recovered from COVID-19. Specimen: peripheral blood. Written as DNA, the CDR3 is TGTGCCAGCAGCTTGGGGGGGGCGGGAGGATTTAACGAGCAGTACTTC. It codes for CASSLGGAGGFNEQYF. The variable domain in full, completed from reference TRBV5-4 and TRBJ2-7, reads ETGVTQSPTHLIKTRGQQVTLRCSSQSGHNTVSWYQQALGQGPQFIFQYYREEENGRGNFPPRFSGLQFPNYSSELNVNALELDDSALYLCASSLGGAGGFNEQYFGPGTRLTVT.